This entry concerns a single TCR beta chain. This clonotype was seen at least ten times. Its binding antigen is unknown. The input lacks base qualities; no much larger clone sits a single base away. This record belongs to a study of Graves' ophthalmopathy and Graves' hyperthyroidism (dated by TCRdb to 2016 to 2019). For the study in its entirety: Peripheral blood was collected at initial diagnosis, before any treatment. The study used TCR beta repertoire signatures to distinguish Graves' ophthalmopathy from Graves' hyperthyroidism and to predict progression to ophthalmopathy. In total, 135 blood samples were TCR-sequenced: 40 to 45 ophthalmopathy, some 72 hyperthyroidism and approximately 17 hyperthyroidism-to-ophthalmopathy patients. A discovery set of 90 to 100 patients (around 44 ophthalmopathy, 57 stable hyperthyroidism) was enrolled to explore V-J signatures distinguishing ophthalmopathy from hyperthyroidism. An independent validation cohort comprised some 19 hyperthyroidism patients and 15 to 17 patients who later progressed from hyperthyroidism to ophthalmopathy. T-cell repertoires of thyroid tissue and blood were compared in six hyperthyroidism patients. Once sampling was done, hyperthyroidism patients were given methimazole at a starting dose of 30 mg daily, while ophthalmopathy patients were given high-dose intravenous methylprednisolone.

The research as a whole found: No statistical method was used to set the sample size in advance, and the investigators knew which group each participant was assigned to. In cross-validation, the 13-signature model distinguished ophthalmopathy from stable hyperthyroidism with almost 90% sensitivity and about 84% specificity, and in the test set the corresponding values were roughly 80% and 75%. In validation, the model predicted ophthalmopathy progression with roughly 68% sensitivity and roughly 72% specificity; eleven to twelve predicted patients were CT-confirmed with GO in a median of approximately six months. Most expanded thyroid clonotypes with a frequency above 0.001 also appeared in blood, which suggests that blood repertoires may reflect the immune response in the thyroid.

Hyperthyroidism was considered stable if no progression to ophthalmopathy occurred within 18 months of follow-up. Hyperthyroidism patients were newly diagnosed, were aged 18 to 65 years, and had a disease duration under 2 months. Anyone with other autoimmune diseases, uncontrolled infections, pregnancy or lactation was excluded from the study. Clinical symptoms, serum thyroxine, TRAb, thyroid ultrasound and orbital computed tomography were used for diagnosis. PBMCs were isolated from roughly 10 ml of fresh peripheral blood by Ficoll-Paque density gradient centrifugation. Trizol reagent was used to extract the total RNA, and its quality was then checked on an Agilent 2100 Bioanalyzer. Including the terminal cysteine and phenylalanine, the CDR3 comprises 14 residues. Just the 42-base CDR3 DNA is kept, in frame starting at base 1. Deletion took 4 bases off V and 5 bases off J, with a span of 12 bases between the germline ends. The germline V gene yields SGHRS for CDR1 and YFSETQ for CDR2.

For repertoire sequencing, TCR beta CDR3 regions were amplified from RNA transcripts. The first round was an RT-PCR using HTBI primers with the Qiagen OneStep RT-PCR kit, and this first round was followed by a second-round multiplex PCR, then size selection and purification. Sequencing of the libraries was carried out on an Illumina HiSeq2000 in paired-end mode with 100 bp reads. Under the source paper's analysis protocol: SOAPnuke was used for read processing, and reads with adapters, uncalled bases, a mean Phred below 15, or no exact constant-primer or identifier match were discarded. COPE v1.2.5 was used to merge high-quality paired reads. Each unique nucleotide sequence was defined as a clonotype, and clonotypes were aligned to IMGT TRB V, D and J references with MiTCR v1.1. Only V-J combinations with frequency above 0.0001 were analysed, covering around 99% of repertoires. For each V-J combination, a TCR clonal expansion and chaos score was defined as the ratio of F50 clonal expansion to chaos observed in the TCRdist matrix. Welch's t-statistics and random forest were used to narrow the features down to 13 V-J combinations, which were then fed into a naive Bayes classifier. Thyroid-blood repertoire similarity was quantified with the Morisita-Horn index. Starting from the raw public reads, TCRdb applied fastp trimming at Q25, assembled clones with MiXCR and retained in-frame beta chains. Each entry merges the rows of one CDR3 protein and shows their most common DNA and genes. V and J calls and clone size were set by TCRdb, not the authors. The sample has more than 300,000 distinct CDR3 sequences on record, about 15% of them singletons. 2.4% of the sample rests with the top ten.

The specimen sequenced was peripheral blood. The rearranged segments are TRBV5-1 and TRBJ2-2, with no confident D gene call. The receptor was isolated from an adult woman with stable Graves' hyperthyroidism. CDR3 reads: CASSRTTETGELFF. The nucleotide sequence reads as follows: TGCGCCAGCAGCAGGACGACGGAGACCGGGGAGCTGTTTTTT.